These 23 T cell receptor beta chains were all obtained from the same sample, sequenced in a study of blood T cell repertoires in COVID-19. Generated by immunoSEQ multiplex PCR, the TCRdb table keeps only in-frame clones and is missing some. The repertoire consists of approximately 150,000 clones, with roughly 80% occurring once and the leading ten covering 5.6%. Sequenced sample: PBMCs or T cells enriched from blood (not recorded which). The receptors were sampled from a woman aged 40 to 50 with acute COVID-19.

The rearrangement uses TRBV15 and TRBJ2-1; 7 bases map to TRBD2. The germline V gene encodes CDR1 LNHNV and CDR2 YYDKDF (reference sequence). After removal of 5 bases from V and 4 bases from J, the junction contained 8 bases not matched to a gene. The CDR3 runs 15 residues. The CDR3 here is CATSSEASGYNEQFF. The CDR3 DNA reads TGTGCCACCAGCTCGGAGGCTAGCGGTTACAATGAGCAGTTCTTC.

This clone was observed a single time. The chain employs TRBV3-1 (or the pseudogene TRBV3-2) and TRBJ2-3; 11 bases fit TRBD1. Germline V gene lookup returns CDR1 LGHDT and CDR2 YNNKEL (reference sequence). V shed 4 bases, J shed 5 bases, and the junction held 5 bases outside the gene matches. The CDR3 is made up of 15 amino acids. The CDR3 DNA reads TGTGCCAGCAGCCTTGGACAGGGGGCTGGAGATACGCAGTATTTT. As protein: CASSLGQGAGDTQYF.

The chain employs TRBV19 and TRBJ2-4; tentatively, D is TRBD1 (5 bases). V was pared by 3 bases and J by 3 bases, with 15 bases between. CDR3 size: 16 residues. Per germline, CDR1 LNHDA and CDR2 SQIVND (reference sequence). The CDR3 here is CASSIDLGAGKNIQYF. CDR3 DNA: TGTGCCAGTAGTATTGACCTAGGGGCCGGCAAAAACATTCAGTACTTC.

V and J are TRBV19 and TRBJ2-1; TRBD2 is a possible D gene (5 bases). The length of the CDR3 is 16 residues. From germline, CDR1 is LNHDA and CDR2 SQIVND (reference sequence). Trimming took off 3 bases at V and 0 bases at J, with 12 bases between the two ends. Here the CDR3 reads CASSIPAVSSYNEQFF. DNA of the CDR3: TGTGCCAGTAGTATTCCAGCGGTTAGCTCCTACAATGAGCAGTTCTTC.

The genes are TRBV7-8 and TRBJ2-7; 7 bases line up with TRBD1. V gave up 5 bases and J gave up 1 base; unmatched junction bases: 5. The CDR3 runs 14 residues. Germline CDR1 and CDR2: SGHVS and FQNEAQ. CDR3 sequence: CASSPRGQSYEQYF. CDR3 DNA sequence: TGTGCCAGCAGCCCCCGGGGACAGTCCTACGAGCAGTACTTC.

Note on this clone: An end of the junction differs from the germline gene, which may be a read error. The chain is built from TRBV5-4 and TRBJ1-2, with 8 positions matching TRBD1. CDR1 and CDR2 (germline): SGHNT, YYREEE (reference sequence). The CDR3 runs 14 residues. The CDR3 is CASPTAGGVYAYTF. The CDR3 DNA reads TGTGCCAGCCCAACGGCAGGGGGCGTCTATGCCTACACCTTC.

CDR3 residues: CASSQDLQGGNSPLHF. The CDR3 DNA follows: TGTGCCAGCAGCCAAGATTTGCAGGGGGGAAATTCACCCCTCCACTTT. The rearrangement joins TRBV14 to TRBJ1-6; 7 nucleotides agree with TRBD1. Germline trimming cut 0 bases from V and 7 bases from J; bases unmatched to any gene: 6. The CDR3 covers 16 residues. The germline V gene has CDR1 SGHDN and CDR2 FVKESK.

This chain connects TRBV4-1 to TRBJ2-7; 12 nucleotides match TRBD2. The germline V gene has CDR1 MGHRA and CDR2 YSYEKL. With V trimmed by 1 base and J by 4 bases, 5 bases remained unmatched. This CDR3 spans 16 amino acids. CDR3 bases: TGCGCCAGCAGCCAAGTTAGGACTAGCGGGACATACGAGCAGTACTTC. Translation: CASSQVRTSGTYEQYF.

As DNA, the CDR3 is TGTGCCAGCAGAAGCACTGGACAGGGGAACACCGGGGAGCTGTTTTTT. This codes for CASRSTGQGNTGELFF. This chain uses TRBV14 with TRBJ2-2; 8 bases match TRBD1. Germline CDR1 and CDR2: SGHDN and FVKESK. V shed 6 bases and J 1 base; nucleotides not matched to a gene: 7. The CDR3 runs to 16 residues.

The J gene is TRBJ2-7, the V gene TRBV13, with D possibly being TRBD2 (7 bases). Germline V gene lookup returns CDR1 PRHDT and CDR2 FYEKMQ (reference sequence). The CDR3 loop spans 16 amino acids. Trimming pared 5 bases from V and 0 bases from J, leaving 17 bases between. The CDR3 region has the DNA TGTGCCAGCAGCGAGGGAGGGGCGGGGGCCTCCTACGAGCAGTACTTC. Protein: CASSEGGAGASYEQYF.

The CDR3 DNA reads TGCGCCAGTCTACCTCTAGGCAGCACTGAAGCTTTCTTT. Protein product: CASLPLGSTEAFF. This rearrangement joins TRBV10-1 to TRBJ1-1; no clear D gene. CDR1 WNHNN and CDR2 SYGVQD come from the germline V gene (reference sequence). This CDR3 comprises 13 residues. V shed 9 bases and J shed 4 bases, with 15 bases lying between them.

This chain joins TRBV2 and TRBJ2-1; 7 bases agree with TRBD1. The germline V gene encodes CDR1 SNHLY and CDR2 FYNNEI. CDR3 length equals 14 residues. V shed 6 bases, J shed 8 bases, and the junction held 10 bases outside the gene matches. CDR3 DNA: TGTGCCAGCAGCCCGATTACAGGGGACGATGAGCAGTTCTTC. Its protein is CASSPITGDDEQFF.

This chain uses TRBV10-3 with TRBJ1-1; D unresolved. This CDR3 spans 14 amino acids. V lost 4 bases, J lost 4 bases, and 13 bases lay in between. Germline V CDR1 and CDR2: ENHRY, SYGVKD. DNA of the CDR3: TGTGCCATCAGTGCCGGGATGGGGAGCACTGAAGCTTTCTTT. Translating it yields CAISAGMGSTEAFF.

This clone turned up a few times. The CDR3, as DNA: TGTGCCAGCAGCACCCGGACAGCCCCCGCCTATGGCTACACCTTC. Translated: CASSTRTAPAYGYTF. This chain connects TRBV3-1 (or the pseudogene TRBV3-2) to TRBJ1-2; maybe TRBD1 (6 bases). Germline-derived CDR1 and CDR2 are LGHDT and YNNKEL (reference sequence). This CDR3 region has 15 residues. Trimming cost V 5 bases and J 4 bases, with 17 bases left between them.

V is TRBV3-1 (or the pseudogene TRBV3-2) and J is TRBJ2-1; 15 nucleotides align to TRBD2. The germline V gene has CDR1 LGHDT and CDR2 YNNKEL (reference sequence). Trimming at V came to 4 bases and at J to 8 bases, leaving 6 bases not matched to a gene. CDR3 length equals 16 residues. CDR3 sequence: CASSPPGLAGGDEQFF. The CDR3 DNA sequence: TGTGCCAGCAGCCCGCCCGGACTAGCGGGAGGGGATGAGCAGTTCTTC.

Of note for this clone: The germline gene is not matched at one end of the junction; a read error may be the cause. V is TRBV5-1 and J is TRBJ2-3; no firm D call. Germline V gene lookup returns CDR1 SGHRS and CDR2 YFSETQ. This CDR3 comprises 8 residues. The CDR3 loop reads CASSLGPF. The CDR3 DNA is TGCGCCAGCAGCTTGGGGCCTTTT.

V is TRBV4-1 and J is TRBJ2-3; D possibly corresponds to TRBD2 (6 bases). CDR1 and CDR2 (germline): MGHRA, YSYEKL. The V gene lost 0 bases and the J gene lost 4 bases, with 23 bases spanning the gap. CDR3 length: 19 residues. In DNA, the CDR3 is TGCGCCAGCAGCCAAGATAGGGCTAGCGACCGGGCGGGTGCAGATACGCAGTATTTT. As protein: CASSQDRASDRAGADTQYF.

The chain is built from TRBV9 and TRBJ2-1, with 7 positions matching TRBD2. The J segment lost 0 bases and the V segment lost 7 bases, leaving 4 bases of the junction unmatched. CDR1 is SGDLS and CDR2 is YYNGEE in the germline V gene. This CDR3 comprises 14 residues. Written as DNA, the CDR3 is TGTGCCAGCTCCGGCGGGAGCTCCTACAATGAGCAGTTCTTC. Residues: CASSGGSSYNEQFF.

This rearrangement joins TRBV7-8 to TRBJ2-1, with 11 nucleotides matching TRBD2. The V gene end was trimmed by 4 bases and the J gene end by 7 bases; junction bases not matched to a gene: 9. The CDR3 length is 16 residues. Germline CDR1 reads SGHVS; CDR2 reads FQNEAQ. The CDR3 loop reads CASSSWVAGGPNEQFF. In nucleotides, the CDR3 is TGTGCCAGCAGCTCGTGGGTAGCGGGAGGGCCGAATGAGCAGTTCTTC.

The rearrangement uses TRBV3-1 (or the pseudogene TRBV3-2) and TRBJ2-1; TRBD2 agrees at 7 bases. J lost 8 bases, V lost 1 base, and 11 bases had no gene match. The germline gives CDR1 LGHDT, CDR2 YNNKEL (reference sequence). CDR3 length equals 16 residues. CDR3 sequence reads: CASSQGRGLGRDEQFF. CDR3 DNA sequence: TGTGCCAGCAGCCAAGGGAGAGGACTAGGTAGGGATGAGCAGTTCTTC.

This chain connects TRBV30 to TRBJ1-2, with 10 nucleotides matching TRBD1. This CDR3 spans 15 amino acids. Trimming took 1 base from V and 5 from J; bases not matched to a gene: 7. Looked up from germline, CDR1 is GTSNPN and CDR2 is SVGIG (reference sequence). CDR3 DNA: TGTGCCTGGAGTGCCGATGGGACAGGGGCTTATGGCTACACCTTC. Its protein is CAWSADGTGAYGYTF.

V usage is TRBV29-1 and J usage is TRBJ1-2, with TRBD1 matching 7 bases. The CDR3 spans 13 residues. Germline V gene lookup returns CDR1 SQVTM and CDR2 ANQGSEA. V was clipped by 7 bases and J by 4 bases; unmatched bases: 9. The CDR3 DNA reads TGCAGCGCCACCGGCAGGGGGACCTATGGCTACACCTTC. Translating gives CSATGRGTYGYTF.

This chain joins TRBV19 and TRBJ1-2, with D unclear. There are 15 residues in the CDR3. V was clipped by 7 bases and J by 8 bases, with 23 bases between them. Germline CDR1 LNHDA, CDR2 SQIVND (reference sequence). CDR3 DNA sequence: TGTGCCAGTACCCCGGGTTGGGCCCCGGAGGAAGGCTACACCTTC. It yields the protein CASTPGWAPEEGYTF.